These 11 T cell receptor beta chains were all obtained from the same sample, sequenced in a study of OX40 agonist ivuxolimab in advanced cancers. Data came from immunoSEQ multiplex PCR; TCRdb stores just in-frame clones and leaves some out. The sample shows approximately 77,000 clones, 84% of them seen only once. The specimen comprised CD4+ or CD8+ T cells sorted from blood, sampled in a trial of the OX40 agonist ivuxolimab. The receptor set was obtained from an adult with an advanced solid tumor such as melanoma, head and neck, liver or kidney cancer.

In DNA, the CDR3 is TGTGCCAGCAGCTCGGCCGGGGGGACAGGAGGGGAGACCCAGTACTTC. Amino acid sequence: CASSSAGGTGGETQYF. The chain uses TRBV5-5 and TRBJ2-5, with D possibly TRBD1 on 8 matching bases. CDR1 SGHKS and CDR2 YYEKEE come from the germline V gene (reference sequence). CDR3 size: 16 residues. Between the trimmed V and J ends, which lost 3 bases and 5 bases, there was a span of 20 bases. The full variable domain, in which reference TRBV5-5 and TRBJ2-5 provide the parts outside the CDR3, is DAGVTQSPTHLIKTRGQQVTLRCSPISGHKSVSWYQQVLGQGPQFIFQYYEKEERGRGNFPDRFSARQFPNYSSELNVNALLLGDSALYLCASSSAGGTGGETQYFGPGTRLLVL.

The chain links TRBV6-6 to TRBJ1-5; 12 nucleotides line up with TRBD1. There are 15 residues in the CDR3. Trimming at V came to 5 bases and at J to 7 bases, leaving 6 bases not matched to a gene. Per germline, CDR1 MNHNY and CDR2 SVGAGI (reference sequence). CDR3 loop: CASSRGQGAGQPQHF. The CDR3 region has the DNA TGTGCCAGCAGTCGGGGACAGGGGGCAGGCCAGCCCCAGCATTTT.

The genes are TRBV2 and TRBJ1-1; possible D gene TRBD1, 6 bases. Trimming took 6 bases from V and 4 from J, leaving 12 bases between them. Germline assignment: CDR1 SNHLY and CDR2 FYNNEI. The CDR3 runs 13 residues. CDR3 sequence (DNA): TGTGCCAGCAGCCAGGGGCGGGGCACTGAAGCTTTCTTT. Protein: CASSQGRGTEAFF.

J is TRBJ2-5 and V is TRBV7-3; 8 bases fit TRBD2. The J segment lost 5 bases and the V segment lost 2 bases, leaving 7 bases of the junction unmatched. Per the germline V gene, CDR1 is SGHTA and CDR2 is FQGTGA. The CDR3 has 15 amino acids. Here the CDR3 reads CASSLGPGGAETQYF. The CDR3 DNA reads as TGTGCCAGCAGCTTAGGGCCCGGGGGGGCCGAGACCCAGTACTTC.

The J gene is TRBJ2-7, the V gene TRBV11-2, with 8 bases fitting TRBD2. Unmatched junction bases numbered 11, after V lost 4 bases and J lost 3 bases. The V gene's germline CDR1 is SGHAT and CDR2 FQNNGV. CDR3 length: 16 amino acids. In nucleotides, the CDR3 is TGTGCCAGCAGCTACCAGACGGGAGGGAGCCACTACGAGCAGTACTTC. Protein product: CASSYQTGGSHYEQYF.

This chain connects TRBV7-6 to TRBJ1-4; TRBD1 matches 7 bases. This CDR3 contains 14 residues. The V gene end was trimmed by 3 bases and the J gene end by 8 bases; junction bases not matched to a gene: 6. CDR1 SGHVS and CDR2 FNYEAQ come from the germline V gene. The CDR3 DNA reads as TGTGCCAGCAGCTTCGGACAGGTCCCCGAAAAACTGTTTTTT. It encodes CASSFGQVPEKLFF.

V and J are TRBV25-1 and TRBJ2-5; D could derive from TRBD1 or TRBD2 (5 bases each). The V gene lost 1 base and the J gene lost 5 bases, with 11 bases spanning the gap. The CDR3 is 14 residues long. Germline-derived CDR1 and CDR2 are MGHDK and SYGVNS. CDR3 bases: TGTGCCAGCAGTGAATCCGGGGCCCGGGAGACCCAGTACTTC. The encoded protein is CASSESGARETQYF.

This clone was found once. V and J are TRBV18 and TRBJ2-1, with TRBD2 matching over 7 bases. From germline, CDR1 is KGHSH and CDR2 LQKENI. V lost 4 bases, J lost 7 bases, and 13 bases stayed unmatched. The CDR3 is 16 amino acids. The CDR3 nucleotides read TGTGCCAGCTCACGTGACATAAGCGGGATTCAAAATGAGCAGTTCTTC. It specifies CASSRDISGIQNEQFF.

This clone was seen just once. V and J are TRBV11-1 and TRBJ2-3, with TRBD1 matching over 7 bases. Germline V gene data show CDR1 as SGHAT and CDR2 as FQDESV (reference sequence). CDR3 length equals 17 residues. J lost 2 bases, V lost 2 bases, and 10 bases had no gene match. The CDR3 here is CASSLFAQGIFTDTQYF. CDR3 DNA: TGTGCCAGCAGCTTATTTGCACAGGGGATTTTCACAGATACGCAGTATTTT.

The rearrangement links TRBV27 to TRBJ2-4; D is unresolved. CDR1 MNHEY and CDR2 SMNVEV come from the germline V gene (reference sequence). This CDR3 region has 13 residues. V was trimmed by 3 bases and J by 3 bases, leaving 6 bases between them. The CDR3 DNA is TGTGCCAGCAGTTTGACGGACAAAAACATTCAGTACTTC. It translates to CASSLTDKNIQYF.

The rearrangement links TRBV6-5 to TRBJ1-3; D is possibly TRBD1 (5 bases). This CDR3 region has 15 residues. Between the trimmed V and J ends, which lost 4 bases and 0 bases, there was a span of 10 bases. Germline CDR1 and CDR2: MNHEY and SVGAGI. CDR3 coding DNA: TGTGCCAGCAGTTCGACTGACAGCTCTGGAAACACCATATATTTT. It translates to CASSSTDSSGNTIYF.